This record looks at one TCR beta chain sequence and its context. Antigen specificity is unknown. Only in-frame clones appear in the TCRdb table, and some are missing; sequencing was by immunoSEQ multiplex PCR. The profile shows approximately 100,000 clones, roughly 60% of them singletons. The CDR3 sequence is 14 residues long. Germline CDR1 SGHRS, CDR2 YFSETQ. The trim removed 5 bases at V and 5 bases at J, leaving 8 bases unmatched. The data stem from a study of cytotoxic CD8 clonotypes in ibrutinib-treated CLL. Study context: An average of about 260,000 productive templates and approximately 91,000 productive rearrangements was obtained per sample.

Study conclusions and caveats: Public clonotypes proved infrequent, and on treatment they shrank or remained steady.

This sequence joins TRBV5-1 and TRBJ1-2; TRBD1 matches 8 bases. The sample was PBMCs, taken after 24 months of ibrutinib treatment. This sequence originates from a human donor with chronic lymphocytic leukemia. The CDR3 DNA is TGCGCCAGCAGAGAACCGGACAGGGCTTATGGCTACACCTTC. Translating it yields CASREPDRAYGYTF.